This T cell receptor (beta chain) is drawn from a study of T cell responses to AZD1222 COVID-19 vaccine. Germline CDR1 reads SGHTA; CDR2 reads FQGNSA. The CDR3 totals 14 residues. Trimming cost V 1 base and J 6 bases; bases outside gene matches: 2. Assay used: immunoSEQ multiplex PCR; TCRdb lists only in-frame clones, some missing. The data hold 170,000 or so clones, with 90% observed a single time. The sample holds one count of this clone. The receptor comes from an adult in good health. Specimen: peripheral blood, collected on day 0 of AZD1222 vaccination. This chain uses TRBV7-2 with TRBJ1-5; 8 bases match TRBD1. The DNA of the CDR3 is TGTGCCAGCAGCTTAGGACAGGGGACTCAGCCCCAGCATTTT. Its protein is CASSLGQGTQPQHF.